What follows describes a single TCR beta chain. Arm-PCR of CDR3 regions with iRepertoire HTBI primers generated TCR beta libraries. MiXCR, run by TCRdb on the multiplex PCR reads, gives a single entry per CDR3 protein. The sample records about 540,000 distinct CDR3 sequences, approximately 13% being singletons. The CDR3 length is 17 residues. After removal of 6 bases from V and 0 bases from J, the junction contained 5 bases not matched to a gene. CDR1 WNHNN and CDR2 SYGVQD come from the germline V gene (reference sequence). This sample is drawn from a study of regulatory T cells in long-lasting Graves disease. The time point here: newly diagnosed GD, antithyroid drugs for less than 3 months. Isolated PBMC RNA provided the starting material for the TCR library. The data also belong to a second study, concerning T cells in Graves' hyperthyroidism and ophthalmopathy.

Source: peripheral blood mononuclear cells (PBMCs), taken at new diagnosis, from a patient treated with antithyroid drugs. The clonotype originates from a man aged 30-40 years with Graves disease. The chain is built from TRBV10-1 and TRBJ2-6; 10 positions agree with TRBD2. The chain's CDR3 is CASSRTSGTSGANVLTF. The CDR3 region has the DNA TGCGCCAGCAGCAGGACTAGCGGTACCTCTGGGGCCAACGTCCTGACTTTC.